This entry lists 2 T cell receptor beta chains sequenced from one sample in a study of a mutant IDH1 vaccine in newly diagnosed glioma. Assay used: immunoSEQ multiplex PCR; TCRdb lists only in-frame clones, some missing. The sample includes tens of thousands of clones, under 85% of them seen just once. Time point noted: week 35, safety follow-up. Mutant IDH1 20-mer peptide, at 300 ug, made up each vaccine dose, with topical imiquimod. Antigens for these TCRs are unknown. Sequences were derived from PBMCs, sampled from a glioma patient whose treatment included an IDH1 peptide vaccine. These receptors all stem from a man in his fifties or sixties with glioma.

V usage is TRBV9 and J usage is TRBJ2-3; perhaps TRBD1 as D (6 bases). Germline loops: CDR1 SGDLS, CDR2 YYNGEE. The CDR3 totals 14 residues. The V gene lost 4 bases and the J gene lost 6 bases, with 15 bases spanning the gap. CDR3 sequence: CASSSTGFLDTQYF. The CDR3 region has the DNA TGTGCCAGCAGCTCCACAGGGTTTCTGGATACGCAGTATTTT. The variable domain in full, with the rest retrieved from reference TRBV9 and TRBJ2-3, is DSGVTQTPKHLITATGQRVTLRCSPRSGDLSVYWYQQSLDQGLQFLIQYYNGEERAKGNILERFSAQQFPDLHSELNLSSLELGDSALYFCASSSTGFLDTQYFGPGTRLTVL.

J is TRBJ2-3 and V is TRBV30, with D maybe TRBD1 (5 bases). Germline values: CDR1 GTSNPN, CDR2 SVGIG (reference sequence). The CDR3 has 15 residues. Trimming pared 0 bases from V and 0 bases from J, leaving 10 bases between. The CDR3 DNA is TGTGCCTGGAGTGTACGACAGACTAGCACAGATACGCAGTATTTT. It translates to CAWSVRQTSTDTQYF.